One and the same sample provided the 17 T cell receptor beta chains below, sequenced in a study of blood T cell repertoires in COVID-19. Generated by immunoSEQ multiplex PCR, the TCRdb table keeps only in-frame clones and is missing some. The table lists 400,000 to 500,000 clones, roughly 88% of them singletons, with over 1.1% in the top ten. The material sequenced was peripheral blood. These receptors were taken from a woman in her 30s with active or convalescent COVID-19.

This rearrangement joins TRBV3-1 (or the pseudogene TRBV3-2) to TRBJ1-1; 10 positions agree with TRBD1. The length of the CDR3 is 14 residues. The germline V gene has CDR1 LGHDT and CDR2 YNNKEL (reference sequence). V was clipped by 3 bases and J by 11 bases; unmatched bases: 9. CDR3 DNA: TGTGCCAGCAGCCAGTTCGGGACAGGGGTTGTGGCTTTCTTT. Protein sequence: CASSQFGTGVVAFF.

The chain uses TRBV7-2 and TRBJ2-1, with a possible D match to TRBD2 (6 bases). Germline values: CDR1 SGHTA, CDR2 FQGNSA. Trimming cost V 5 bases and J 2 bases, with 13 bases left between them. This CDR3 spans 15 amino acids. Here the CDR3 reads CASSVGSGPYNEQFF. In DNA, the CDR3 is TGTGCCAGCAGCGTTGGGAGCGGGCCCTACAATGAGCAGTTCTTC.

This clone occurred a few times. One end of the junction fails to match germline, which may point to a read error. Other DNA sequences in the sample encode the same CDR3. The chain recombines TRBV7-9 with TRBJ1-2; 11 positions agree with TRBD1. The CDR3 is 15 amino acids. CDR1 and CDR2 (germline): SEHNR, FQNEAQ (reference sequence). CDR3: CASSLGTGGDYGYTF. In DNA form, the CDR3 reads TGTGCCAGCAGTTTAGGGACAGGGGGGGACTATGGCTACACCTTC.

This rearrangement joins TRBV5-1 to TRBJ1-3, with 12 bases that match TRBD1. The CDR3 contains 19 residues. V lost 4 bases, J lost 2 bases, and 13 bases stayed unmatched. CDR1 and CDR2 (germline): SGHRS, YFSETQ. Here the CDR3 DNA reads TGCGCCAGCAGCGTCGGGACAGGGGGCTCCTACAGCGCTGGAAACACCATATATTTT. Its translation: CASSVGTGGSYSAGNTIYF.

The chain recombines TRBV4-1 with TRBJ2-4; 11 nucleotides line up with TRBD1. The CDR3 runs to 17 residues. The V gene's germline CDR1 is MGHRA and CDR2 YSYEKL. The ends lost 4 bases at V and 2 bases at J; junction bases unmatched: 7. In nucleotides, the CDR3 is TGCGCCAGCAGCCCGGGACAGGGGGAGAGAACCAAAAACATTCAGTACTTC. As protein: CASSPGQGERTKNIQYF.

This clone was seen only a few times. The chain links TRBV7-2 to TRBJ1-1; D possibly corresponds to TRBD1 (5 bases). The CDR3 is 15 amino acids. Trimming removed 1 base from V and 0 bases from J, with 9 bases in between. In germline, CDR1 is SGHTA, CDR2 FQGNSA. This CDR3 reads CASSLGRGMNTEAFF. DNA for the CDR3: TGTGCCAGCAGCTTAGGGAGGGGAATGAACACTGAAGCTTTCTTT. The full variable domain, in which reference TRBV7-2 and TRBJ1-1 provide the parts outside the CDR3, is GAGVSQSPSNKVTEKGKDVELRCDPISGHTALYWYRQSLGQGLEFLIYFQGNSAPDKSGLPSDRFSAERTGGSVSTLTIQRTQQEDSAVYLCASSLGRGMNTEAFFGQGTRLTVV.

The CDR3 is CASSQETASGNTIYF. The CDR3 DNA reads TGCGCCAGCAGCCAAGAGACAGCCTCTGGAAACACCATATATTTT. The chain joins TRBV4-1 to TRBJ1-3, with D perhaps TRBD1 (5 bases). The CDR3 consists of 15 residues. CDR1 MGHRA and CDR2 YSYEKL come from the germline V gene. Between the trimmed V and J ends, which lost 0 bases and 0 bases, there was a span of 6 bases.

This clone appeared a single time. The V call is TRBV14, the J call TRBJ1-1, with D possibly TRBD1 on 6 matching bases. Trimming shortened V by 3 bases and J by 0 bases, and 8 bases separated the two germline ends. CDR1 is SGHDN and CDR2 is FVKESK in the germline V gene. This CDR3 contains 14 residues. The CDR3 bases are TGTGCCAGCAGCCACAGGGGCTTGAACACTGAAGCTTTCTTT. Its protein is CASSHRGLNTEAFF.

The chain employs TRBV12-5 and TRBJ1-1, with D perhaps TRBD1 (5 bases). The CDR3 extends over 14 amino acids. Trimming pared 5 bases from V and 6 bases from J, leaving 16 bases between. Germline lookup yields CDR1 LGHNT and CDR2 FRNRAP. The CDR3: CASGLDTIPPEAFF. The CDR3, as DNA: TGTGCTAGTGGTCTGGACACCATCCCCCCTGAAGCTTTCTTT.

V usage is TRBV27 and J usage is TRBJ1-1; no clear D gene. Germline loops: CDR1 MNHEY, CDR2 SMNVEV (reference sequence). V lost 2 bases and J 4 bases, leaving 11 bases between the germline ends. The CDR3 runs 14 residues. The CDR3 DNA sequence: TGTGCCAGCAGTTTAGCAGGCCCGCTCACTGAAGCTTTCTTT. This gives the protein CASSLAGPLTEAFF.

V is TRBV6-1 and J is TRBJ1-1, with TRBD1 as a possible D gene (5 bases). From germline, CDR1 is MNHNS and CDR2 SASEGT. The ends were cut back, 1 base at V and 4 bases at J, with 13 bases in the middle. CDR3 length equals 15 residues. As DNA, the CDR3 is TGTGCCAGCAGTGAAGTTCAGGGATTGAGCACTGAAGCTTTCTTT. It encodes CASSEVQGLSTEAFF.

This chain links TRBV6-2 or TRBV6-3 with TRBJ2-1; 9 bases agree with TRBD2. The CDR3 has 15 amino acids. V shed 6 bases and J 4 bases; nucleotides not matched to a gene: 7. Germline V lookup: CDR1 MNHEY, CDR2 SVGEGT. The CDR3: CASSILAGTYNEQFF. In DNA form, the CDR3 reads TGTGCCAGCAGCATACTAGCGGGCACTTACAATGAGCAGTTCTTC.

The chain is built from TRBV2 and TRBJ1-1; tentatively, D is TRBD1 (6 bases). V lost 6 bases, J lost 6 bases, and 23 bases lay in between. Germline V lookup: CDR1 SNHLY, CDR2 FYNNEI. The CDR3 covers 16 residues. CDR3 amino acids: CASRVGQLILVPEAFF. CDR3 DNA sequence: TGTGCCAGCAGAGTAGGACAGTTGATCCTAGTACCTGAAGCTTTCTTT. The whole variable domain, remainder taken from reference TRBV2 and TRBJ1-1, is EPEVTQTPSHQVTQMGQEVILRCVPISNHLYFYWYRQILGQKVEFLVSFYNNEISEKSEIFDDQFSVERPDGSNFTLKIRSTKLEDSAMYFCASRVGQLILVPEAFFGQGTRLTVV.

This chain joins TRBV5-1 and TRBJ2-1; D may be TRBD2 (6 bases). The CDR3 is 16 residues long. Per the germline V gene, CDR1 is SGHRS and CDR2 is YFSETQ. The V end lost 3 bases, the J end lost 8 bases, and 21 bases lay between the germline ends. The CDR3 sequence: CASSWGVTGVGDEQFF. The CDR3 DNA reads as TGCGCCAGCAGCTGGGGGGTTACGGGAGTAGGCGATGAGCAGTTCTTC. The full variable domain, with the rest looked up from reference TRBV5-1 and TRBJ2-1, is KAGVTQTPRYLIKTRGQQVTLSCSPISGHRSVSWYQQTPGQGLQFLFEYFSETQRNKGNFPGRFSGRQFSNSRSEMNVSTLELGDSALYLCASSWGVTGVGDEQFFGPGTRLTVL.

The chain is built from TRBV19 and TRBJ2-2; D remains unclear. The CDR3 is 13 amino acids. Trimming shortened V by 7 bases and J by 5 bases, and 11 bases separated the two germline ends. In germline, CDR1 is LNHDA, CDR2 SQIVND (reference sequence). This CDR3 reads CASTPFETGELFF. For the CDR3, the DNA is TGTGCCAGTACTCCCTTTGAGACCGGGGAGCTGTTTTTT. Full variable domain (remainder filled in from reference TRBV19 and TRBJ2-2): DGGITQSPKYLFRKEGQNVTLSCEQNLNHDAMYWYRQDPGQGLRLIYYSQIVNDFQKGDIAEGYSVSREKKESFPLTVTSAQKNPTAFYLCASTPFETGELFFGEGSRLTVL.

The chain uses TRBV19 and TRBJ1-4, with TRBD1 matching 9 bases. Germline V gene data show CDR1 as LNHDA and CDR2 as SQIVND (reference sequence). This CDR3 has 16 residues. V dropped 5 bases and J dropped 4; count of bases not matched to a gene: 8. The CDR3 region is CASSPYPGQGNEKLFF. In DNA, the CDR3 is TGTGCCAGTAGTCCTTATCCGGGACAGGGTAATGAAAAACTGTTTTTT.

The chain has TRBV6-5 and TRBJ1-2; D not certain. Deletions cut 0 bases from V and 5 bases from J, with 10 bases between. The CDR3 runs 14 residues. Germline loops: CDR1 MNHEY, CDR2 SVGAGI. The CDR3 is CASSYSGSQYGYTF. The CDR3 DNA sequence: TGTGCCAGCAGTTACTCGGGCAGTCAGTATGGCTACACCTTC.